This TCR beta chain was retrieved from a study of blood T cells in healthy people across ages. With a J-beta primer mix and a sample-barcoded 5' primer, a second PCR ran 7 to 11 cycles. Each CDR3 protein gets one entry after TCRdb re-called the 5' RACE reads with MiXCR. The sample lists about 800,000 distinct CDR3 sequences, more than 20% occurring once. In this sample, this clonotype turned up a few times. This CDR3 has 15 amino acids. The trim removed 7 bases at V and 0 bases at J, leaving 9 bases unmatched. CDR1 SQVTM and CDR2 ANQGSEA come from the germline V gene. In addition, the sample was reused for a study of T cells of mothers and their children. That study adds: A few mothers and their six children, all healthy Caucasians, donated. The study found slightly higher but non-significant overlap in related versus unrelated mother-child pairs.

Sequencing was done on a sample of blood. The V and J genes are TRBV29-1 and TRBJ2-1; 7 bases fit TRBD1. This receptor was identified in a boy aged 10-17 years in good health. This CDR3 is CSGAGTASSYNEQFF. In DNA, the CDR3 is TGCAGCGGAGCCGGGACAGCTAGCTCCTACAATGAGCAGTTCTTC.